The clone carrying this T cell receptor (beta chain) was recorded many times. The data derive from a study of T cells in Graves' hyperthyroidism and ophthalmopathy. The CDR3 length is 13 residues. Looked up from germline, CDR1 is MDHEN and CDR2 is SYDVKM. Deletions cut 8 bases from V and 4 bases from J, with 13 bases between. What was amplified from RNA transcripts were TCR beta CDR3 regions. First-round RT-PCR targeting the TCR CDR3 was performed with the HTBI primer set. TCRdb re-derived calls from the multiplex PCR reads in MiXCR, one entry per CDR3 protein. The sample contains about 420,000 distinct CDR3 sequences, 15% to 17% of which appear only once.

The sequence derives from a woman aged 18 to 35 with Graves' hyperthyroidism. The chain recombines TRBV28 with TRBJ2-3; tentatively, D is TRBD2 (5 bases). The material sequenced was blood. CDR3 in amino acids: CASSGMWADTQYF. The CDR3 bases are TGTGCCAGCTCCGGGATGTGGGCAGATACGCAGTATTTT.